The text below deals with one TCR beta chain. Its specificity is unknown. The CDR3 has 16 amino acids. Deletions cut 5 bases from V and 6 bases from J, with 20 bases between. Germline loops: CDR1 SEHNR, CDR2 FQNEAQ (reference sequence). Sorted-subset replicate PCR reactions were performed with around 200 ng DNA, corresponding to roughly 30,000 T cell genomes. Sequencing used immunoSEQ multiplex PCR; TCRdb keeps in-frame clones, though not all of them. The data hold about 960,000 clones, with approximately 76% observed a single time. The data were obtained in a study of shared clonotypes between healthy human individuals. Findings of the study overall: Clonotype sharing among the donors was expected to vary with sequencing depth. When compared with the clonotypes that were shared by all four sorted-subset donors, the non-shared clonotypes turned out to have lower generation probabilities.

It was into CD45RA+ naive and CD45RA-negative memory subsets that the CD4+ cells were split. The J gene is TRBJ2-1, the V gene TRBV7-9; D may be TRBD1 or TRBD2 (5 bases each). Sequenced input: memory CD4+ T cells sorted from blood. Regarding subset: CD45RA-negative fraction. This receptor was identified in a man aged 18 to 30 in good health. The CDR3 region is CASSPLNVVGVNEQFF. The CDR3 DNA sequence: TGTGCCAGCAGCCCTCTCAACGTGGTGGGGGTCAATGAGCAGTTCTTC. Together with reference TRBV7-9 and TRBJ2-1, the CDR3 gives the full variable domain: DTGVSQNPRHKITKRGQNVTFRCDPISEHNRLYWYRQTLGQGPEFLTYFQNEAQLEKSRLLSDRFSAERPKGSFSTLEIQRTEQGDSAMYLCASSPLNVVGVNEQFFGPGTRLTVL.